This TCR beta chain was profiled in a study of T-cell memory formation after mild COVID-19. The wider study: Clusters were largely donor specific.

TCR alpha and TCR beta cDNA libraries carrying sample barcodes and UMIs were produced by 5'RACE using constant-segment primers. In TCRdb, the 5' RACE reads were re-called with MiXCR into one record per CDR3 protein. The sample shows roughly 510,000 distinct CDR3 sequences, 15% to 20% of them seen only once. The germline V gene has CDR1 DFQATT and CDR2 SNEGSKA (reference sequence). This CDR3 is built from 15 residues. V was clipped by 3 bases and J by 3 bases; unmatched bases: 9. This clonotype has more than one count but fewer than ten. This chain joins TRBV20-1 and TRBJ2-3; 7 nucleotides match TRBD2. The receptor was derived from an adult woman who had mild COVID-19 (a few samples of this study predate the infection). Cell type and time point are not known. Sequencing was done on a sample of PBMCs or a T cell subset sorted from them (not recorded which). CDR3: CSARTAGTSTDTQYF. CDR3 bases: TGCAGTGCTAGGACAGCGGGAACCAGTACAGATACGCAGTATTTT.